The 26 T cell receptor beta chains listed next were all sequenced from one sample in a study of cytomegalovirus exposure and HLA in healthy donors. Vbeta (60) and Jbeta (13) primers were used in the PCR. TCRdb's copy holds only in-frame clones and misses some; the assay was immunoSEQ multiplex PCR. This sample has about 140,000 clones, with almost 85% found just once. The sequenced sample consisted of PBMCs. These receptors were collected from a middle-aged woman in good health and CMV-seronegative.

This rearrangement joins TRBV4-2 to TRBJ2-3; 7 bases line up with TRBD2. CDR1 is LGHNA, CDR2 YNFKEQ, per germline. V shed 5 bases and J 0 bases; nucleotides not matched to a gene: 11. This CDR3 is built from 17 residues. CDR3 nucleotides: TGTGCCAGCAGCGCCGGGGGAGGGCCTCCTAGCACAGATACGCAGTATTTT. This gives the protein CASSAGGGPPSTDTQYF.

The genes are TRBV6-5 and TRBJ1-1, with no clear D. This CDR3 comprises 14 residues. Trimming took 7 bases from V and 0 from J, leaving 12 bases between them. From germline, CDR1 is MNHEY and CDR2 SVGAGI. The CDR3 DNA reads TGTGCCAGCACCAAGACTGTCATGAACACTGAAGCTTTCTTT. This sequence encodes CASTKTVMNTEAFF.

The chain links TRBV5-4 to TRBJ2-3, with D maybe TRBD2 (5 bases). Trimming shortened V by 2 bases and J by 0 bases, and 13 bases separated the two germline ends. The CDR3 totals 16 residues. Germline CDR1 reads SGHNT; CDR2 reads YYREEE (reference sequence). The CDR3 DNA follows: TGTGCCAGCAGCTTAGGTCGGGGATTTAGCACAGATACGCAGTATTTT. Amino acid sequence: CASSLGRGFSTDTQYF.

The chain links TRBV27 to TRBJ1-1; D is undetermined. The ends were cut back, 4 bases at V and 2 bases at J, with 8 bases in the middle. This CDR3 is built from 13 residues. Per the germline V gene, CDR1 is MNHEY and CDR2 is SMNVEV (reference sequence). CDR3 region: CASSSTANTEAFF. The CDR3 region has the DNA TGTGCCAGCAGTTCTACAGCCAACACTGAAGCTTTCTTT.

This clone has only a few counts. This sequence joins TRBV19 and TRBJ1-5; maybe TRBD1 (5 bases). This CDR3 is built from 15 residues. In germline, CDR1 is LNHDA, CDR2 SQIVND (reference sequence). V was shortened by 1 base and J by 5 bases, with 12 bases between the two germline ends. The DNA of the CDR3 is TGTGCCAGTAGTATAGCCCTCGACAGTTATCAGCCCCAGCATTTT. Its protein product is CASSIALDSYQPQHF.

The rearrangement links TRBV6-5 to TRBJ1-4, with TRBD1 as a possible D gene (6 bases). In germline, CDR1 is MNHEY, CDR2 SVGAGI. The CDR3 extends over 13 amino acids. V was trimmed by 10 bases and J by 7 bases, leaving 16 bases between them. The CDR3 loop reads CATGRGGREKLFF. CDR3 nucleotides: TGTGCCACCGGTCGGGGGGGCCGTGAAAAACTGTTTTTT.

This clone was seen a handful of times. The chain uses TRBV4-3 and TRBJ2-7, with 7 bases that match TRBD2. V lost 1 base and J lost 4; bases outside the gene matches: 7. There are 15 residues in the CDR3. CDR1 is LGHNA and CDR2 is YSLEER in the germline V gene. CDR3 coding DNA: TGCGCCAGCAGCCAAGGAGGGGACTACCAATACGAGCAGTACTTC. Translating gives CASSQGGDYQYEQYF.

This clone was found once. CDR3 sequence reads: CASSLVGTDTQYF. CDR3 DNA sequence: TGTGCCAGCAGCTTGGTCGGCACAGATACGCAGTATTTT. The chain carries TRBV5-6 and TRBJ2-3; D unresolved. Between the trimmed V and J ends, which lost 0 bases and 1 base, there was a span of 3 bases. Germline-derived CDR1 and CDR2 are SGHDT and YYEEEE. The CDR3 has 13 amino acids.

V is TRBV6-1 and J is TRBJ2-1; 9 bases match TRBD2. With V trimmed by 8 bases and J by 6 bases, 8 bases remained unmatched. This CDR3 is built from 14 residues. Per the germline V gene, CDR1 is MNHNS and CDR2 is SASEGT. CDR3 sequence: CASHGLATSNEQFF. The CDR3 DNA reads as TGTGCCAGCCACGGACTAGCGACCTCCAATGAGCAGTTCTTC.

The table lists this clone with a count of one. The chain uses TRBV27 and TRBJ2-7; TRBD1 matches at 10 bases. In germline, CDR1 is MNHEY, CDR2 SMNVEV (reference sequence). The length of the CDR3 is 15 residues. V gave up 6 bases and J gave up 3 bases; unmatched junction bases: 8. The CDR3 reads CASSSNWDRGYEQYF. The CDR3 region has the DNA TGTGCCAGCAGCTCAAACTGGGACAGGGGCTACGAGCAGTACTTC.

As DNA, the CDR3 is TGTGCCAGCAGCGTAGGGGAGGGAAGGTTCTATGAGCAGTTCTTC. Translation: CASSVGEGRFYEQFF. The chain is built from TRBV9 and TRBJ2-1, with 7 bases identical to TRBD2. This CDR3 contains 15 residues. CDR1 and CDR2 (germline): SGDLS, YYNGEE. V lost 0 bases and J lost 8; bases outside the gene matches: 8.

This chain uses TRBV27 with TRBJ2-7; 8 nucleotides line up with TRBD1. The CDR3 spans 14 residues. The germline gives CDR1 MNHEY, CDR2 SMNVEV (reference sequence). V shed 6 bases and J 3 bases; nucleotides not matched to a gene: 7. CDR3 sequence (DNA): TGTGCCAGCAGCCGCACAGGACAGGGCTACGAGCAGTACTTC. Translating gives CASSRTGQGYEQYF.

This rearrangement joins TRBV6-5 to TRBJ2-7; D perhaps matches TRBD1 (6 bases). The CDR3 extends over 14 amino acids. V was clipped by 5 bases and J by 0 bases, with 11 bases between them. Germline V gene data show CDR1 as MNHEY and CDR2 as SVGAGI. CDR3 in DNA: TGTGCCAGCAGTGACCTACAGGGCTCCTACGAGCAGTACTTC. As protein: CASSDLQGSYEQYF.

This clone was detected only once. This chain uses TRBV6-5 with TRBJ1-1; no firm D call. The CDR3 spans 11 residues. Germline V gives CDR1 MNHEY, CDR2 SVGAGI. Trimming took off 6 bases at V and 5 bases at J, with 7 bases between the two ends. CDR3 nucleotides: TGTGCCAGCAGCTCACTTACTGAAGCTTTCTTT. It codes for CASSSLTEAFF.

The rearrangement links TRBV28 to TRBJ1-1; the match to TRBD1 covers 9 bases. CDR1 and CDR2 (germline): MDHEN, SYDVKM. This CDR3 comprises 15 residues. V shed 5 bases, J shed 8 bases, and the junction held 12 bases outside the gene matches. CDR3 in DNA: TGTGCCAGCAGTCCCCGAAACCTCGGACAGGGGGAAGCTTTCTTT. Translating gives CASSPRNLGQGEAFF.

This chain connects TRBV28 to TRBJ1-1; D unclear. The CDR3 loop spans 14 amino acids. Germline V gives CDR1 MDHEN, CDR2 SYDVKM. V was pared by 5 bases and J by 5 bases, with 15 bases between. The CDR3: CASSINQIVTEAFF. Here the CDR3 DNA reads TGTGCCAGCAGTATAAATCAAATAGTGACTGAAGCTTTCTTT.

The chain is built from TRBV4-3 and TRBJ2-3, with 12 positions matching TRBD1. From germline, CDR1 is LGHNA and CDR2 YSLEER. With V trimmed by 1 base and J by 2 bases, 4 bases remained unmatched. The CDR3 loop spans 17 amino acids. CDR3 protein: CASSQVGTGGSTDTQYF. In DNA, the CDR3 is TGCGCCAGCAGCCAAGTAGGGACAGGGGGCTCCACAGATACGCAGTATTTT.

The chain recombines TRBV7-9 with TRBJ1-1, with a tentative D call TRBD1 (6 bases). CDR1 is SEHNR and CDR2 is FQNEAQ in the germline V gene (reference sequence). Deletions cut 5 bases from V and 9 bases from J, with 19 bases between. CDR3 length equals 14 residues. CDR3 residues: CASSRGQSESKAFF. Here the CDR3 DNA reads TGTGCCAGCAGCCGCGGACAGTCGGAAAGTAAAGCTTTCTTT.

The rearrangement uses TRBV4-3 and TRBJ2-2, with 9 bases matching TRBD2. V lost 6 bases to trimming and J lost 2 bases; unmatched junction nucleotides: 7. The germline gives CDR1 LGHNA, CDR2 YSLEER. The CDR3 is 16 amino acids. CDR3: CASSRLAGTNTGELFF. CDR3 nucleotides: TGCGCCAGCAGTCGCCTAGCGGGGACCAACACCGGGGAGCTGTTTTTT.

The V gene is TRBV7-8, the J gene TRBJ1-5; D is ambiguous. Germline V gives CDR1 SGHVS, CDR2 FQNEAQ. CDR3 length equals 13 residues. Deletions cut 2 bases from V and 2 bases from J, with 4 bases between. CDR3 in DNA: TGTGCCAGCAGCTTAACGGGCAATCAGCCCCAGCATTTT. The encoded protein is CASSLTGNQPQHF.

The CDR3 bases are TGTGCCAGCAGTGACGGGACAGGGGGAAGTTGGTCCTACGAGCAGTACTTC. The encoded protein is CASSDGTGGSWSYEQYF. V gene TRBV28 combines with J gene TRBJ2-7, with 11 nucleotides matching TRBD1. CDR1 is MDHEN and CDR2 is SYDVKM in the germline V gene. V trimming: 5 bases; J trimming: 1 base; junction bases outside the gene matches: 10. The CDR3 totals 17 residues.

This clone was detected once. The chain links TRBV25-1 to TRBJ1-1; TRBD1 agrees at 7 bases. After removal of 11 bases from V and 5 bases from J, the junction contained 14 bases not matched to a gene. Germline V gene data show CDR1 as MGHDK and CDR2 as SYGVNS. This CDR3 is built from 14 residues. The CDR3 spells CAGPRPGGETEAFF. CDR3 DNA: TGTGCCGGACCCCGGCCAGGGGGAGAGACTGAAGCTTTCTTT. Full variable domain (rest looked up from reference TRBV25-1 and TRBJ1-1): EADIYQTPRYLVIGTGKKITLECSQTMGHDKMYWYQQDPGMELHLIHYSYGVNSTEKGDLSSESTVSRIRTEHFPLTLESARPSHTSQYLCAGPRPGGETEAFFGQGTRLTVV.

V gene TRBV5-6 combines with J gene TRBJ1-5; 8 positions match TRBD1. The CDR3 consists of 16 residues. Germline V lookup: CDR1 SGHDT, CDR2 YYEEEE. The J segment lost 2 bases and the V segment lost 3 bases, leaving 7 bases of the junction unmatched. The CDR3 protein is CASSWGRGLRNQPQHF. CDR3 DNA: TGTGCCAGCAGCTGGGGCAGGGGGCTTCGCAATCAGCCCCAGCATTTT. The whole variable domain, filled in from reference TRBV5-6 and TRBJ1-5, reads DAGVTQSPTHLIKTRGQQVTLRCSPKSGHDTVSWYQQALGQGPQFIFQYYEEEERQRGNFPDRFSGHQFPNYSSELNVNALLLGDSALYLCASSWGRGLRNQPQHFGDGTRLSIL.

This chain uses TRBV30 with TRBJ1-1; TRBD1 matches 9 bases. Germline V lookup: CDR1 GTSNPN, CDR2 SVGIG (reference sequence). V lost 2 bases and J lost 0; bases outside the gene matches: 4. The CDR3 has 15 amino acids. As DNA, the CDR3 is TGTGCCTGGAGTACGACAGGGGGGATGAACACTGAAGCTTTCTTT. It specifies CAWSTTGGMNTEAFF.

This chain joins TRBV11-3 and TRBJ1-1; D is undetermined. Trimming took 5 bases from V and 1 from J, leaving 8 bases between them. The CDR3 is 13 residues long. CDR1 and CDR2 from the germline V gene are SGHNT and YENEEA. The CDR3 region is CASSPPGNTEAFF. The CDR3 coding sequence is TGTGCCAGCAGCCCCCCGGGGAACACTGAAGCTTTCTTT.

V is TRBV2 and J is TRBJ2-6; the match to TRBD2 covers 7 bases. Looked up from germline, CDR1 is SNHLY and CDR2 is FYNNEI. The CDR3 is 15 amino acids. V dropped 0 bases and J dropped 4; count of bases not matched to a gene: 0. In DNA form, the CDR3 reads TGTGCCAGCAGTGAAGCGGGACTAGGGGCCAACGTCCTGACTTTC. Translation gives CASSEAGLGANVLTF. The full variable domain, with the rest looked up from reference TRBV2 and TRBJ2-6, is EPEVTQTPSHQVTQMGQEVILRCVPISNHLYFYWYRQILGQKVEFLVSFYNNEISEKSEIFDDQFSVERPDGSNFTLKIRSTKLEDSAMYFCASSEAGLGANVLTFGAGSRLTVL.